Listed below are T cell receptor beta chains from one sample, sequenced in a study of cytomegalovirus exposure and HLA in healthy donors. The repertoire was sequenced with immunoSEQ multiplex PCR; TCRdb's copy has only in-frame clones and lacks some. The sample holds fewer than 200,000 clones, about 89% seen once. Sequencing was performed on PBMCs. Source of these receptors: a man aged 25 to 40 in good health and CMV-seropositive. Each CDR3 is given with its conserved first and last residue. Fields, in order: CDR3 DNA, CDR3 protein, clone size, D gene, J gene, V gene. The D gene is left open where the match is weak. Size tells how often a clone was seen (once, few, many) or the class of an expanded clone, and some rows leave it out.

cdr3_nt: TGCAGCTGTCGGGACAGGGGGCACTATGGCTACACCTTC; cdr3_aa: CSCRDRGHYGYTF; clone_size: -; d_call: TRBD1; j_call: TRBJ1-2; v_call: TRBV29-1
cdr3_nt: TGTGCCAGCAGCAAAGATAGGACAGGGAAAGAGACCCAGTACTTC; cdr3_aa: CASSKDRTGKETQYF; clone_size: -; d_call: -; j_call: TRBJ2-5; v_call: TRBV21-1
cdr3_nt: TGTGCCAGCAGGGGACTAGCGGGGACGACCTACGAGCAGTACTTC; cdr3_aa: CASRGLAGTTYEQYF; clone_size: -; d_call: TRBD2; j_call: TRBJ2-7; v_call: TRBV7-2
cdr3_nt: TGTGCCACCAGCATGGGGTACGAGCAGTACTTC; cdr3_aa: CATSMGYEQYF; clone_size: few; d_call: -; j_call: TRBJ2-7; v_call: TRBV15
cdr3_nt: TGTGCCAGCAGCGACTTAGCGGTAAGCTCCTACAATGAGCAGTTCTTC; cdr3_aa: CASSDLAVSSYNEQFF; clone_size: -; d_call: -; j_call: TRBJ2-1; v_call: TRBV5-6
cdr3_nt: TGTGCCAGCAGCGTGGCGGGACAAAAGAACACTGAAGCTTTCTTT; cdr3_aa: CASSVAGQKNTEAFF; clone_size: few; d_call: -; j_call: TRBJ1-1; v_call: TRBV9
cdr3_nt: TGCGCCAGCAGCTTGGGAGGGCGGGATCGTGGCTACACCTTC; cdr3_aa: CASSLGGRDRGYTF; clone_size: -; d_call: -; j_call: TRBJ1-2; v_call: TRBV5-1
cdr3_nt: TGTGCCAGCAGCTCCGGGACAGCCTCCTACAATGAGCAGTTCTTC; cdr3_aa: CASSSGTASYNEQFF; clone_size: -; d_call: TRBD1; j_call: TRBJ2-1; v_call: TRBV7-6
cdr3_nt: TGCGCCAGCAATCGACAGGGCGCCCCCTCTGAATCGTTTGGGGCCAACGTCCTGACTTTC; cdr3_aa: CASNRQGAPSESFGANVLTF; clone_size: -; d_call: TRBD1; j_call: TRBJ2-6; v_call: TRBV5-1
cdr3_nt: TGTGCCAGCAGCTTATCCGCCGGGGGGGGGCACCAGTACTTC; cdr3_aa: CASSLSAGGGHQYF; clone_size: -; d_call: TRBD2; j_call: TRBJ2-7; v_call: TRBV11-3
cdr3_nt: TGTGCCAGCAGCCCGAGAACCTCCTACAATGAGCAGTTCTTC; cdr3_aa: CASSPRTSYNEQFF; clone_size: -; d_call: -; j_call: TRBJ2-1; v_call: TRBV11-2
cdr3_nt: TGTGCCAGCAGCTTAGCCGGGACAGGGTACTATGGCTACACCTTC; cdr3_aa: CASSLAGTGYYGYTF; clone_size: few; d_call: TRBD1; j_call: TRBJ1-2; v_call: TRBV7-9
cdr3_nt: TGTGCCAGCAGCGTAGGCGTCTACAGCTCCTACGAGCAGTACTTC; cdr3_aa: CASSVGVYSSYEQYF; clone_size: -; d_call: -; j_call: TRBJ2-7; v_call: TRBV9
cdr3_nt: TGTGCTAGCAGCTCCTCCCAGGGGACAGCCGGGGAGCTGTTTTTT; cdr3_aa: CASSSSQGTAGELFF; clone_size: -; d_call: TRBD1; j_call: TRBJ2-2; v_call: TRBV7-7
cdr3_nt: TGTGCCAGCAACTCCCATCCATATGCAGGGTCGAACACCGGGGAGCTGTTTTTT; cdr3_aa: CASNSHPYAGSNTGELFF; clone_size: once; d_call: -; j_call: TRBJ2-2; v_call: TRBV5-4
cdr3_nt: TGCAGCGTTCCGGGACAGGCGGCCCCCCTGCTCACTGAAGCTTTCTTT; cdr3_aa: CSVPGQAAPLLTEAFF; clone_size: -; d_call: TRBD1; j_call: TRBJ1-1; v_call: TRBV29-1